The 9 T cell receptor beta chains below were found in one sample sequenced in a study of molecular identifiers for immune sequencing clone quantification. In TCRdb, the PCR reads were re-called with MiXCR into one record per CDR3 protein. The data contain 400,000 to 600,000 distinct CDR3 sequences, roughly 26% of them singletons. The sample taken for sequencing was naive CD8+ T cells from blood, with Jurkat cell RNA spiked in. Subset of the sample: FACS-sorted CD8+CD4-CCR7+CD45RA+ naive T cells. These receptors all stem from a human donor in good health. Some libraries in this study had Jurkat cell RNA spiked in.

This clonotype was picked up a small number of times. V and J are TRBV5-1 and TRBJ2-7, with a tentative D call TRBD1 (5 bases). CDR3 length: 17 amino acids. Deletions cut 4 bases from V and 0 bases from J, with 20 bases between. CDR1 is SGHRS and CDR2 is YFSETQ in the germline V gene. The CDR3 DNA reads as TGCGCCAGCAGCCTGCAAAACGAAGACAGAAGCTCCTACGAGCAGTACTTC. Its protein product is CASSLQNEDRSSYEQYF. The full variable domain, completed using reference TRBV5-1 and TRBJ2-7, is KAGVTQTPRYLIKTRGQQVTLSCSPISGHRSVSWYQQTPGQGLQFLFEYFSETQRNKGNFPGRFSGRQFSNSRSEMNVSTLELGDSALYLCASSLQNEDRSSYEQYFGPGTRLTVT.

This clonotype was observed a handful of times. The chain employs TRBV4-3 and TRBJ1-4; D not certain. Germline CDR1 is LGHNA and CDR2 is YSLEER. The CDR3 totals 15 residues. V dropped 2 bases and J dropped 5 bases, with 12 bases sitting between them. The CDR3 nucleotides read TGCGCCAGCAGCCAAAGCTGGCAGATCAATGAAAAACTGTTTTTT. Translated, it gives CASSQSWQINEKLFF.

This clonotype was detected a few times. V usage is TRBV19 and J usage is TRBJ1-2; tentative D call: TRBD1 (5 bases). In germline, CDR1 is LNHDA, CDR2 SQIVND (reference sequence). The CDR3 runs 15 residues. The V end was cut by 3 bases, the J end by 0 bases, with 11 bases between. CDR3 sequence: CASSMGQATNYGYTF. The CDR3 coding sequence is TGTGCCAGTAGTATGGGGCAAGCTACTAACTATGGCTACACCTTC.

V usage is TRBV19 and J usage is TRBJ2-1; TRBD1 aligns across 8 bases. Per the germline V gene, CDR1 is LNHDA and CDR2 is SQIVND (reference sequence). The CDR3 is 13 residues long. The trim removed 6 bases at V and 6 bases at J, leaving 4 bases unmatched. Written as DNA, the CDR3 is TGTGCCAGTAGAAAGGACAGGGTCAATGAGCAGTTCTTC. Translating gives CASRKDRVNEQFF.

The J gene is TRBJ1-4, the V gene TRBV10-3; D ambiguous. The germline gives CDR1 ENHRY, CDR2 SYGVKD. This CDR3 spans 13 amino acids. With 10 bases removed from V and 6 bases from J, the gap between germline ends came to 15 bases. In nucleotides, the CDR3 is TGTGCCAGAGCAGACTTAACCGATGAAAAACTGTTTTTT. It translates to CARADLTDEKLFF.

This clonotype was counted many times. This sequence joins TRBV18 and TRBJ1-5; 7 nucleotides line up with TRBD1. CDR1 is KGHSH, CDR2 LQKENI, per germline. CDR3 length: 18 residues. Losses at the gene ends were 3 bases for V and 0 bases for J; bases not matched to a gene: 11. The CDR3 loop is CASSPPFGQEHSNQPQHF. CDR3 nucleotide sequence: TGTGCCAGCTCACCCCCATTCGGACAGGAGCATAGCAATCAGCCCCAGCATTTT.

This clonotype showed up just a few times. The chain employs TRBV15 and TRBJ2-7; possibly TRBD2 for D (6 bases). Germline V gene sequence: CDR1 LNHNV, CDR2 YYDKDF (reference sequence). This CDR3 region has 14 residues. V was pared by 0 bases and J by 6 bases, with 12 bases between. CDR3: CATSRDLAGREQYF. The CDR3 DNA follows: TGTGCCACCAGCAGAGATCTCGCGGGGCGCGAGCAGTACTTC.

In regard to this clonotype: A junction end diverges from the germline sequence, so it may reflect a read error. The chain uses TRBV2 and TRBJ2-1, with 10 bases matching TRBD2. Germline V lookup: CDR1 SNHLY, CDR2 FYNNEI. The CDR3 consists of 13 residues. The DNA of the CDR3 is TGTGCCAGCGGGACTAGCGAGTACAGTGAGCAGTTCTTC. It codes for CASGTSEYSEQFF.

The chain employs TRBV27 and TRBJ1-1; D is ambiguous. V gave up 11 bases and J gave up 4 bases, with 14 bases separating them. Germline CDR1 and CDR2: MNHEY and SMNVEV (reference sequence). There are 12 residues in the CDR3. In nucleotides, the CDR3 is TGTGCCTCCCAGCAAGGCGGCACTGAAGCTTTCTTT. Translating it yields CASQQGGTEAFF.